Detailed here is one T cell receptor beta chain. The data derive from a study of CD8 T cells in Susac syndrome. CDR1 is DFQATT, CDR2 SNEGSKA, per germline (reference sequence). V dropped 1 base and J dropped 8 bases, with 8 bases sitting between them. The CDR3 runs 11 residues. It was negative isolation that provided the CD8+ and CD4+ T cells, whereas TEMRA cells were enriched by FACS. cDNA came from approximately 0.5 to 1 ug RNA primed by random hexamers. Amplification of TCR beta CDR3 used immunoSEQ multiplex PCR across 54 Vbeta and 13 Jbeta. TCRdb reprocessed the immunoSEQ multiplex PCR reads with MiXCR, giving one entry per CDR3 protein. The table records approximately 210,000 distinct CDR3 sequences, roughly 96% of them present only once.

The origin of this receptor is a human donor with multiple sclerosis. The chain combines TRBV20-1 with TRBJ1-2; unclear D gene. The sample consisted of CD4+ T cells from PBMCs. CDR3 residues: CSARVSAGYTF. The CDR3 DNA reads TGCAGTGCTAGAGTATCAGCAGGCTACACCTTC.